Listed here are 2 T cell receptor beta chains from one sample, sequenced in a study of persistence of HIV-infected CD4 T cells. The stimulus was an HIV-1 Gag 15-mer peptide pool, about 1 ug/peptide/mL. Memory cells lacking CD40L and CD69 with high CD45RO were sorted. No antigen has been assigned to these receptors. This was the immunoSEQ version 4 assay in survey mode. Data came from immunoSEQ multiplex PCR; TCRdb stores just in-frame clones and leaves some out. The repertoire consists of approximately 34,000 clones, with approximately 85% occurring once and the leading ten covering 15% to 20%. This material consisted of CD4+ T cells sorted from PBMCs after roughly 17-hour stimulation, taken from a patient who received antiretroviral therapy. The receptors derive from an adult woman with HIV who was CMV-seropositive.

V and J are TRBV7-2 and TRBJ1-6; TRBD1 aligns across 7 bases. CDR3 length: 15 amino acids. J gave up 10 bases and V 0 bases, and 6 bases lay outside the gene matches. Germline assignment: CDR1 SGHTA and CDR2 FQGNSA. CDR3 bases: TGTGCCAGCAGCTTAGCGACAGGGATAGACTCACCCCTCCACTTT. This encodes CASSLATGIDSPLHF. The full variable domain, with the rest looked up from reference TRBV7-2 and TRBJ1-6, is GAGVSQSPSNKVTEKGKDVELRCDPISGHTALYWYRQSLGQGLEFLIYFQGNSAPDKSGLPSDRFSAERTGGSVSTLTIQRTQQEDSAVYLCASSLATGIDSPLHFGNGTRLTVT.

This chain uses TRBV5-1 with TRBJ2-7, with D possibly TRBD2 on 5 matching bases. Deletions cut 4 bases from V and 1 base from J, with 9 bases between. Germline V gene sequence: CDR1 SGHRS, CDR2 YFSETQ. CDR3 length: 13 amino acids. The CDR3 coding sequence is TGCGCCAGCAGCCTACGGACTTCCTACGAGCAGTACTTC. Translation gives CASSLRTSYEQYF. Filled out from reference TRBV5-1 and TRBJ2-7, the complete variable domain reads KAGVTQTPRYLIKTRGQQVTLSCSPISGHRSVSWYQQTPGQGLQFLFEYFSETQRNKGNFPGRFSGRQFSNSRSEMNVSTLELGDSALYLCASSLRTSYEQYFGPGTRLTVT.